This TCR beta chain is from a study of cytomegalovirus exposure and HLA in healthy donors. General observations from the study: Researchers counted 150 to 200 TCR beta chains as cytomegalovirus-associated. Some public TCRs appeared in many individuals, while most sequences were rare. In vitro confirmation showed three CMV-associated chains to be CMV antigen specific.

Sequencing used immunoSEQ multiplex PCR; TCRdb keeps in-frame clones, though not all of them. Seen here are 250,000 to 350,000 clones, roughly 90% observed once, and the top ten hold approximately 0.95%. About this clone itself: The antigen is not known.

V was shortened by 3 bases and J by 7 bases, with 14 bases between the two germline ends. Germline V gene sequence: CDR1 MNHNS, CDR2 SASEGT. The CDR3 runs to 14 residues. The receptor comes from a woman between 18 and 30 years old in good health and CMV-seronegative. The sequenced sample was PBMCs. The V call is TRBV6-1, the J call TRBJ2-3, with D maybe TRBD2 (6 bases). In DNA, the CDR3 is TGTGCCAGCAGTGAGCCCCTACTAGCTCATACGCAGTATTTT. It specifies CASSEPLLAHTQYF.